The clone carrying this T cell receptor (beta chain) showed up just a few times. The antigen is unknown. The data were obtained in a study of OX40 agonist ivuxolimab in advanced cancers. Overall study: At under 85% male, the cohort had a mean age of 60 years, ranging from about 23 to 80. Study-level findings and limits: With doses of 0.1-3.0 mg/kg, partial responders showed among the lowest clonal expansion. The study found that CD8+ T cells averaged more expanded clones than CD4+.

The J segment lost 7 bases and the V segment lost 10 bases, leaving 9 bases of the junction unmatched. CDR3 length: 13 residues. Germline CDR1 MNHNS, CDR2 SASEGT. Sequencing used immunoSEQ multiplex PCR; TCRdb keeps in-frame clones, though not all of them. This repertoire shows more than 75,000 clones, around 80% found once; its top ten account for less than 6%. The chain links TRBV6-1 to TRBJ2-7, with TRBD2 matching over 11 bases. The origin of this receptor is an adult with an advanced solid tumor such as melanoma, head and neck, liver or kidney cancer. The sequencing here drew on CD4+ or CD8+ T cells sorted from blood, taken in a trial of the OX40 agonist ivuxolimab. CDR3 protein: CATATSGTLEQYF. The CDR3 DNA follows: TGTGCCACCGCGACTAGCGGGACACTGGAGCAGTACTTC.